This TCR beta chain emerged from a study of PD-L1 blockade in urothelial cancer. Study context: About 85% of the roughly 30 patients were males with bladder-origin urothelial cancer. Study conclusions and caveats: More expansion of tumor-associated blood clones, seen at 3 weeks, marked durable-benefit patients.

Spiked synthetic TCR analogs estimated absolute template abundance per PCR. Some clones are missing from TCRdb's copy, which holds only in-frame ones; the method was immunoSEQ multiplex PCR. The table lists about 45,000 clones, about 91% of them singletons. Comment on this clone: Its cognate antigen is unknown.

Each patient supplied 1 to 8 pretreatment and on-treatment samples. CDR1 and CDR2 (germline): SGHTS, YDEGEE. J lost 5 bases, V lost 3 bases, and 6 bases had no gene match. This CDR3 has 15 amino acids. The sample was PBMCs, taken around atezolizumab (anti-PD-L1) treatment. The source of this sequence is an elderly man with urothelial cancer. The V gene is TRBV5-8, the J gene TRBJ1-5; 9 nucleotides align to TRBD1. The CDR3 loop reads CASSYETGGHQPQHF. The CDR3 region has the DNA TGTGCCAGCAGCTATGAGACAGGGGGTCATCAGCCCCAGCATTTT.